This TCR beta chain appears in the sequencing data of a study of cytomegalovirus exposure and HLA in healthy donors. The V gene lost 0 bases and the J gene lost 7 bases, with 16 bases spanning the gap. This CDR3 is built from 15 residues. Germline V gene lookup returns CDR1 SGHRS and CDR2 YFSETQ. Primers for the PCR totalled 60 Vbeta and 13 Jbeta. The repertoire was sequenced with immunoSEQ multiplex PCR; TCRdb's copy has only in-frame clones and lacks some. The sample shows about 94,000 clones, approximately 79% of them seen only once. V and J are TRBV5-1 and TRBJ1-1, with D possibly matching TRBD1 (5 bases). The sequenced material came from PBMCs. The sequence was obtained from a middle-aged woman in good health and CMV-seronegative. CDR3 sequence: CASSLAGGEKVEAFF. The CDR3 coding sequence is TGCGCCAGCAGCTTGGCCGGGGGTGAAAAAGTTGAAGCTTTCTTT.